These T cell receptor beta chains were read from a single sample in a study of T cell responses to AZD1222 COVID-19 vaccine. The assay was immunoSEQ multiplex PCR, and TCRdb's table has in-frame clones only and misses some. This sample has about 100,000 clones, with roughly 91% found just once. Sequencing was performed on peripheral blood, taken on day 0 of AZD1222 vaccination. The source of these receptors is an adult in good health. Each CDR3 is given without its conserved first and last residue. The order of the fields is V gene, clone size, CDR3 length, CDR3 protein. Some rows have no size entry. The others give once, few or many, or a class for an expanded clone.

TRBV5-5 | . | 14 | ASSLPGALNNSPLH
TRBV28 | . | 14 | ASSFSDSLRKRGYT
TRBV4-1 | . | 12 | ASSQGDSYNEQF
TRBV5-6 | . | 15 | ASSLDPGGERTGELF
TRBV6-1 | . | 14 | ASSEGGQGAGEKLF
TRBV3-1/TRBV3-2 | . | 10 | ASRTRGEKLF
TRBV18 | . | 11 | ASSPPNQETQY
TRBV28 | . | 12 | ATHSQGAKQPQH
TRBV29-1 | . | 11 | SVVSGIEEKLF
TRBV18 | . | 13 | ASSPLDDSSGELF
TRBV19 | . | 13 | ASSPRQSAHQPQH
TRBV3-1/TRBV3-2 | . | 12 | ASSHTQGAGGYT
TRBV19 | . | 14 | ASSDGLGRLIDEQY
TRBV27 | . | 14 | ASSSYRQGGSEKLF
TRBV6-1 | . | 13 | ASSERGPITDTQY
TRBV10-2 | . | 11 | ATGDRQNQPQH
TRBV5-1 | . | 13 | ASTLVAGTTTEAF
TRBV7-9 | . | 14 | ASSLERQGGGETQY
TRBV6-1 | . | 12 | ASSESGINYGYT
TRBV7-3 | . | 12 | ASSLLSVGYEQY
TRBV5-1 | . | 13 | ASSSAGGIIDTIY
TRBV28 | . | 9 | ASSGNQPQH
TRBV30 | once | 14 | AWSWAPRGTNTEAF